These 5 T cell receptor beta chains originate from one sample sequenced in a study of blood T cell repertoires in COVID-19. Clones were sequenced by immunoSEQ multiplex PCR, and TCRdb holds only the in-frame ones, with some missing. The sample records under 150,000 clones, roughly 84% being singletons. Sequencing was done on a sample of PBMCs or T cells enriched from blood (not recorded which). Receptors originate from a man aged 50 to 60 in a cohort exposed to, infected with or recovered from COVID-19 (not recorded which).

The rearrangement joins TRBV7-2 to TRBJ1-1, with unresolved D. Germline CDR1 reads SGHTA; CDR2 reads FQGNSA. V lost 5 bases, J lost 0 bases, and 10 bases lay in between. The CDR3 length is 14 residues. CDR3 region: CASSKTMMNTEAFF. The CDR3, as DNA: TGTGCCAGCAGCAAGACTATGATGAACACTGAAGCTTTCTTT.

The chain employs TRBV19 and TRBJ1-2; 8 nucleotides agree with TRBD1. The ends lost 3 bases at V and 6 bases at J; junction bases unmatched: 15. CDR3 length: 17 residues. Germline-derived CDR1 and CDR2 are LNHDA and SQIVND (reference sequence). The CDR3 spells CASSIPRLDRAVNGYTF. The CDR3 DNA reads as TGTGCCAGTAGTATCCCCCGATTGGACAGGGCGGTTAATGGCTACACCTTC.

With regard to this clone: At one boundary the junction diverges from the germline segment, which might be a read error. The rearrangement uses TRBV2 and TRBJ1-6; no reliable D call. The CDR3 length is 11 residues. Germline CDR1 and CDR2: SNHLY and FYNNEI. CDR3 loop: CASSAVAGKYF. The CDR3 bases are TGTGCCAGCAGTGCGGTCGCGGGAAAGTACTTT.

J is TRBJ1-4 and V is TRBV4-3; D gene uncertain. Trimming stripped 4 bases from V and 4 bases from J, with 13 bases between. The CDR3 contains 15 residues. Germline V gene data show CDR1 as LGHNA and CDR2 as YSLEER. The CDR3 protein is CASSPRVSFNEKLFF. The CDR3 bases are TGCGCCAGCAGCCCGAGGGTCAGCTTTAATGAAAAACTGTTTTTT.

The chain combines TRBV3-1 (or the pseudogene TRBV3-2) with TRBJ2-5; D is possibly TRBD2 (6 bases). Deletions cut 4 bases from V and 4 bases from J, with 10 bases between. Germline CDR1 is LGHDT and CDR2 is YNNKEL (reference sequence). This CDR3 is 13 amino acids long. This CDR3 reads CASSPGGLETQYF. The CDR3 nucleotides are TGTGCCAGCAGCCCCGGGGGTTTAGAGACCCAGTACTTC.